Listed here is a single T cell receptor (beta chain). These data belong to a study of blood T cell repertoires in COVID-19. In Seattle, patients joined the study during active infection and were tracked longitudinally. TCRdb keeps only in-frame clones here, not all; method: immunoSEQ multiplex PCR. The data hold about 95,000 clones, with around 92% observed a single time. CDR3 size: 16 residues. Trimming left V 5 bases short and J 2 bases short, with 19 bases between. The germline V gene encodes CDR1 SGHNT and CDR2 YYREEE (reference sequence). The sequence came from a man in his fifties with COVID-19, enrolled during active disease. Material: peripheral blood. The genes are TRBV5-4 and TRBJ1-2; maybe TRBD1 (5 bases). The CDR3 DNA reads as TGTGCCAGCAGTTACCTCTCGACAGCTAGAAACTATGGCTACACCTTC. It specifies CASSYLSTARNYGYTF.